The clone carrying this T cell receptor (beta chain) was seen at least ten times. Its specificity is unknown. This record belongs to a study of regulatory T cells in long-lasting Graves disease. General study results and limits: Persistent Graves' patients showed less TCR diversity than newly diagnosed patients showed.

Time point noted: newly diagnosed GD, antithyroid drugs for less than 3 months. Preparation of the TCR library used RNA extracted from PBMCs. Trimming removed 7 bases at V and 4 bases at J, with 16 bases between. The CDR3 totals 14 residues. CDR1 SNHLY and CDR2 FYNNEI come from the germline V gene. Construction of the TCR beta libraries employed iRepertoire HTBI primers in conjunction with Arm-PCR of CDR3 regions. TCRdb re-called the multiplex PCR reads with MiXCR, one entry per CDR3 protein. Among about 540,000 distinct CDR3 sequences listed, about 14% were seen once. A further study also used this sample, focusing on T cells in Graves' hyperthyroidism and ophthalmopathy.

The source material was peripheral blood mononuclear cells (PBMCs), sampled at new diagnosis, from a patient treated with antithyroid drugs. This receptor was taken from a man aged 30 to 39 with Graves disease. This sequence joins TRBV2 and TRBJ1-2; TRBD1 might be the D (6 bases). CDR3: CASTDGGPTYGYTF. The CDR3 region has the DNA TGTGCCAGCACCGACGGGGGCCCGACCTATGGCTACACCTTC.